Shown below are 32 T cell receptor beta chains from a single sample sequenced in a study of T cell responses to AZD1222 COVID-19 vaccine. Clones were read by immunoSEQ multiplex PCR, and TCRdb kept only the in-frame ones, dropping some. The profile shows 100,000 to 150,000 clones, over 75% of them singletons. Sequences were derived from peripheral blood, sampled on day 0 of AZD1222 vaccination. These receptors came from an adult in good health.

This clone has more than one count but fewer than ten. The genes are TRBV5-1 and TRBJ1-1, with a possible D match to TRBD1 (6 bases). CDR1 SGHRS and CDR2 YFSETQ come from the germline V gene. This CDR3 has 14 residues. The ends were cut back, 6 bases at V and 4 bases at J, with 16 bases in the middle. As DNA, the CDR3 is TGCGCCAGCAAGGGGGACGGTAGGGGCACTGAAGCTTTCTTT. This translates into CASKGDGRGTEAFF.

The gene calls are TRBV6-5 and TRBJ1-5; 7 bases align to TRBD1. V was pared by 5 bases and J by 6 bases, with 7 bases of the junction left unmatched. CDR1 is MNHEY, CDR2 SVGAGI, per germline. The CDR3 sequence is 14 residues long. The CDR3 DNA reads as TGTGCCAGCAGTCTGACAGGGAAAGGTCAGCCCCAGCATTTT. Its translation: CASSLTGKGQPQHF.

J is TRBJ2-1 and V is TRBV5-4; D possibly corresponds to TRBD2 (5 bases). Trimming removed 5 bases at V and 9 bases at J, with 12 bases between. Germline lookup yields CDR1 SGHNT and CDR2 YYREEE (reference sequence). The CDR3 sequence is 12 residues long. The CDR3 sequence: CASSYLEVEQFF. In DNA, the CDR3 is TGTGCCAGCAGTTATCTGGAGGTTGAGCAGTTCTTC.

This rearrangement joins TRBV19 to TRBJ1-5, with D hard to call. With 7 bases removed from V and 0 bases from J, the gap between germline ends came to 13 bases. CDR3 length: 15 residues. The germline V gene encodes CDR1 LNHDA and CDR2 SQIVND (reference sequence). The CDR3 sequence: CASNRPHDSNQPQHF. CDR3 sequence (DNA): TGTGCCAGTAACCGACCGCACGATAGCAATCAGCCCCAGCATTTT.

The rearrangement joins TRBV10-3 to TRBJ1-5; no clear D. Germline V CDR1 and CDR2: ENHRY, SYGVKD. Trimming left V 6 bases short and J 7 bases short, with 13 bases between. This CDR3 spans 13 amino acids. CDR3 sequence: CAIRTSPEQPQHF. CDR3 DNA: TGTGCCATCAGGACATCCCCGGAGCAGCCCCAGCATTTT.

The DNA for the CDR3 is TGTGCCAGCAGCTCGGGACCCGGCTACGAGCAGTACTTC. Translating gives CASSSGPGYEQYF. The chain employs TRBV11-2 and TRBJ2-7; either TRBD1 or TRBD2 may supply D (5 bases each). The CDR3 covers 13 residues. Trimming pared 4 bases from V and 3 bases from J, leaving 10 bases between. CDR1 is SGHAT, CDR2 FQNNGV, per germline. The variable domain in full, completed from reference TRBV11-2 and TRBJ2-7, reads EAGVAQSPRYKIIEKRQSVAFWCNPISGHATLYWYQQILGQGPKLLIQFQNNGVVDDSQLPKDRFSAERLKGVDSTLKIQPAKLEDSAVYLCASSSGPGYEQYFGPGTRLTVT.

The CDR3 loop reads CSASSPITF. The CDR3 coding sequence is TGCAGTGCTAGCTCCCCCATCACCTTC. The V and J genes are TRBV20-1 and TRBJ1-2; D is unclear. Trimming removed 3 bases from V and 13 bases from J, with 9 bases in between. This CDR3 region has 9 residues. From germline, CDR1 is DFQATT and CDR2 SNEGSKA (reference sequence).

The V and J genes are TRBV9 and TRBJ2-1, with TRBD1 matching over 10 bases. J gave up 8 bases and V 4 bases, and 9 bases lay outside the gene matches. The CDR3 has 15 amino acids. Germline CDR1 reads SGDLS; CDR2 reads YYNGEE. DNA of the CDR3: TGTGCCAGCAGCTACGCGGGACAGGGGATGGATGAGCAGTTCTTC. Protein sequence: CASSYAGQGMDEQFF.

In this sample, this clone turned up a few times. This rearrangement joins TRBV5-6 to TRBJ2-1; tentative D call: TRBD2 (6 bases). Trimming left V 7 bases short and J 6 bases short, with 11 bases between. The length of the CDR3 is 12 residues. CDR1 is SGHDT, CDR2 YYEEEE, per germline. CDR3 DNA sequence: TGTGCCAGCCGGGGACTGGTCAATGAGCAGTTCTTC. Its translation: CASRGLVNEQFF.

This clone was seen only a few times. The CDR3 reads CASSSDQSSYNEQFF. CDR3 coding DNA: TGTGCCAGCTCATCGGACCAGAGCTCCTACAATGAGCAGTTCTTC. V is TRBV18 and J is TRBJ2-1; no reliable D call. The CDR3 has 15 residues. V lost 5 bases and J 0 bases, leaving 11 bases between the germline ends. Germline V gene lookup returns CDR1 KGHSH and CDR2 LQKENI.

V and J are TRBV13 and TRBJ2-7; TRBD1 aligns across 7 bases. The CDR3 loop spans 14 amino acids. Losses at the gene ends were 1 base for V and 8 bases for J; bases not matched to a gene: 8. Germline V lookup: CDR1 PRHDT, CDR2 FYEKMQ (reference sequence). The CDR3 DNA reads as TGTGCCAGCAGCTTAGCCCGACAGGGAACAAAGCAGTACTTC. Translated, it gives CASSLARQGTKQYF.

This clone was picked up a small number of times. The chain uses TRBV6-5 and TRBJ1-1; D unclear. The CDR3 consists of 14 residues. Germline V gene data show CDR1 as MNHEY and CDR2 as SVGAGI. V shed 0 bases and J shed 8 bases, with 13 bases lying between them. The CDR3, as DNA: TGTGCCAGCAGTTACTCGAGCGGGCGATTAGAAGCTTTCTTT. Residues: CASSYSSGRLEAFF.

V gene TRBV28 combines with J gene TRBJ2-1; D unresolved. The ends were cut back, 7 bases at V and 8 bases at J, with 12 bases in the middle. Germline CDR1 MDHEN, CDR2 SYDVKM. This CDR3 comprises 12 residues. The CDR3 DNA is TGTGCCAGCACGGGTGGCCGATATGAGCAGTTCTTC. Its protein product is CASTGGRYEQFF. Looking up the rest from reference TRBV28 and TRBJ2-1 gives the full variable domain: DVKVTQSSRYLVKRTGEKVFLECVQDMDHENMFWYRQDPGLGLRLIYFSYDVKMKEKGDIPEGYSVSREKKERFSLILESASTNQTSMYLCASTGGRYEQFFGPGTRLTVL.

The chain combines TRBV5-4 with TRBJ2-7; maybe TRBD1 (6 bases). Germline CDR1 and CDR2: SGHNT and YYREEE (reference sequence). The CDR3 totals 14 residues. The ends were cut back, 3 bases at V and 4 bases at J, with 14 bases in the middle. Here the CDR3 DNA reads TGTGCCAGCAGCTCATACAACAGGGAATACGAGCAGTACTTC. The encoded protein is CASSSYNREYEQYF.

The V and J genes are TRBV13 and TRBJ1-2, with a weak D call TRBD1 (6 bases). Per the germline V gene, CDR1 is PRHDT and CDR2 is FYEKMQ (reference sequence). There are 15 residues in the CDR3. V shed 2 bases and J shed 4 bases, with 14 bases lying between them. The CDR3 sequence is CASSLRTAGAYGYTF. The CDR3 DNA reads TGTGCCAGCAGCTTAAGGACAGCTGGAGCCTATGGCTACACCTTC.

This clone showed up just once. This rearrangement joins TRBV5-4 to TRBJ2-2; D remains ambiguous. Germline-derived CDR1 and CDR2 are SGHNT and YYREEE (reference sequence). This CDR3 comprises 15 residues. Trimming pared 5 bases from V and 4 bases from J, leaving 15 bases between. In nucleotides, the CDR3 is TGTGCCAGCAGAGCTGGACGGCCGGGCACCGGGGAGCTGTTTTTT. Translation gives CASRAGRPGTGELFF.

The rearrangement links TRBV5-1 to TRBJ2-7, with TRBD2 matching over 8 bases. CDR1 and CDR2 (germline): SGHRS, YFSETQ. With V trimmed by 4 bases and J by 2 bases, 11 bases remained unmatched. This CDR3 spans 16 amino acids. CDR3 residues: CASSPSSTSGPYEQYF. CDR3 sequence (DNA): TGCGCCAGCAGCCCGTCCTCCACTAGCGGCCCCTACGAGCAGTACTTC.

The chain combines TRBV5-1 with TRBJ2-1; possible D gene TRBD2, 6 bases. The V gene's germline CDR1 is SGHRS and CDR2 YFSETQ. Trimming took off 4 bases at V and 4 bases at J, with 9 bases between the two ends. The CDR3 loop spans 13 amino acids. The CDR3 bases are TGCGCCAGCAGCGTCGGGGGATACAATGAGCAGTTCTTC. Protein product: CASSVGGYNEQFF.

CDR3 nucleotides: TGTGCCAGCAGAGATACAGGGTTAGGTTACGAAAAACTGTTTTTT. As protein: CASRDTGLGYEKLFF. The chain combines TRBV6-6 with TRBJ1-4, with D maybe TRBD1 (6 bases). Germline-derived CDR1 and CDR2 are MNHNY and SVGAGI (reference sequence). Deletions cut 6 bases from V and 8 bases from J, with 19 bases between. This CDR3 has 15 amino acids.

The chain carries TRBV19 and TRBJ2-5, with 10 bases that match TRBD1. V lost 10 bases to trimming and J lost 0 bases; unmatched junction nucleotides: 5. The CDR3 is made up of 14 amino acids. The germline V gene has CDR1 LNHDA and CDR2 SQIVND (reference sequence). This chain's CDR3 is CATWDRGHQETQYF. In DNA form, the CDR3 reads TGTGCCACTTGGGACAGGGGCCACCAAGAGACCCAGTACTTC.

The gene calls are TRBV6-2 or TRBV6-3 and TRBJ2-5, with TRBD2 matching 11 bases. Losses at the gene ends were 0 bases for V and 4 bases for J; bases not matched to a gene: 7. The CDR3 sequence is 17 residues long. Looked up from germline, CDR1 is MNHEY and CDR2 is SVGEGT. DNA for the CDR3: TGTGCCAGCAGTTACTCGAGCCTAGCGGGAGGTCTAGAGACCCAGTACTTC. It is translated as CASSYSSLAGGLETQYF.

This clone appeared once. The rearrangement joins TRBV12-3 or TRBV12-4 to TRBJ1-1; D not certain. This CDR3 comprises 13 residues. Trimming removed 3 bases from V and 1 base from J, with 6 bases in between. CDR3 coding DNA: TGTGCCAGCAGTTTGAAACAGAACACTGAAGCTTTCTTT. Protein product: CASSLKQNTEAFF.

The chain is built from TRBV11-2 and TRBJ2-5; no clear D gene. The V and J ends lost 7 bases and 4 bases respectively, with 13 bases between them. CDR1 and CDR2 from the germline V gene are SGHAT and FQNNGV. This CDR3 is built from 13 residues. CDR3 sequence reads: CASTKNRLETQYF. The CDR3 DNA sequence: TGTGCCAGCACCAAAAATCGGTTAGAGACCCAGTACTTC.

The genes are TRBV28 and TRBJ2-7; D not resolved. The CDR3 consists of 13 residues. The germline V gene encodes CDR1 MDHEN and CDR2 SYDVKM. V dropped 4 bases and J dropped 4 bases, with 11 bases sitting between them. The CDR3 DNA sequence: TGTGCCAGCAGTTGGGCCAGCACTTACGAGCAGTACTTC. Encoded protein: CASSWASTYEQYF.

The rearrangement links TRBV12-3 or TRBV12-4 to TRBJ1-2; D is unresolved. V lost 3 bases, J lost 0 bases, and 5 bases lay in between. This CDR3 has 13 residues. The CDR3 region is CASSLKSNYGYTF. In nucleotides, the CDR3 is TGTGCCAGCAGTTTGAAATCTAACTATGGCTACACCTTC.

The V gene is TRBV12-5, the J gene TRBJ2-1; 7 bases fit TRBD1. V gave up 3 bases and J gave up 9 bases; unmatched junction bases: 5. Per germline, CDR1 LGHNT and CDR2 FRNRAP. The CDR3 length is 13 residues. This CDR3 is CASGFLGGREQFF. CDR3 in DNA: TGTGCTAGTGGTTTTTTAGGGGGCCGTGAGCAGTTCTTC.

The chain joins TRBV9 to TRBJ1-2; D perhaps matches TRBD1 (5 bases). Per germline, CDR1 SGDLS and CDR2 YYNGEE. The CDR3 is made up of 17 amino acids. The V end was cut by 0 bases, the J end by 3 bases, with 18 bases between. CDR3 protein: CASSVAPTQGYDYGYTF. The CDR3 DNA is TGTGCCAGCAGCGTAGCTCCCACTCAGGGATACGACTATGGCTACACCTTC.

The CDR3 sequence: CASSQLQFKQFF. The CDR3 nucleotides read TGTGCCAGCAGTCAACTACAGTTTAAGCAGTTCTTC. The chain has TRBV6-2 or TRBV6-3 and TRBJ2-1; no reliable D call. This CDR3 region has 12 residues. Trimming cost V 5 bases and J 11 bases, with 13 bases left between them. The germline V gene encodes CDR1 MNHEY and CDR2 SVGEGT.

The chain links TRBV5-1 to TRBJ2-7, with D tentatively TRBD1 or TRBD2 (5 bases each). The CDR3 sequence is 13 residues long. Germline loops: CDR1 SGHRS, CDR2 YFSETQ. V was cut by 4 bases and J by 6 bases, with 14 bases left in between. DNA for the CDR3: TGCGCCAGCAGCCGCTTGGGGGTGGGCGAGCAGTACTTC. As protein: CASSRLGVGEQYF.

V usage is TRBV5-1 and J usage is TRBJ2-3; 8 bases fit TRBD1. CDR1 and CDR2 from the germline V gene are SGHRS and YFSETQ. Trimming took 5 bases from V and 3 from J; bases not matched to a gene: 5. This CDR3 is 14 amino acids long. The CDR3 DNA is TGCGCCAGCAGACCGGGACAGGCGACAGATACGCAGTATTTT. Amino acid sequence: CASRPGQATDTQYF.

The chain recombines TRBV19 with TRBJ2-1; perhaps TRBD2 as D (5 bases). V shed 7 bases and J shed 5 bases, with 18 bases lying between them. CDR1 is LNHDA and CDR2 is SQIVND in the germline V gene (reference sequence). This CDR3 contains 15 residues. Written as DNA, the CDR3 is TGTGCCAGTAATGGAGGTTGGCTTCCCCACAATGAGCAGTTCTTC. Protein: CASNGGWLPHNEQFF.

This clone occurred a few times. CDR3 DNA sequence: TGTGCCAGCAGCCAAGTAGGGATAGACAAAAACATTCAGTACTTC. Its translation is CASSQVGIDKNIQYF. V is TRBV14 and J is TRBJ2-4; D gene unclear. CDR1 is SGHDN, CDR2 FVKESK, per germline. The length of the CDR3 is 15 residues. The V end was cut by 1 base, the J end by 3 bases, with 10 bases between.